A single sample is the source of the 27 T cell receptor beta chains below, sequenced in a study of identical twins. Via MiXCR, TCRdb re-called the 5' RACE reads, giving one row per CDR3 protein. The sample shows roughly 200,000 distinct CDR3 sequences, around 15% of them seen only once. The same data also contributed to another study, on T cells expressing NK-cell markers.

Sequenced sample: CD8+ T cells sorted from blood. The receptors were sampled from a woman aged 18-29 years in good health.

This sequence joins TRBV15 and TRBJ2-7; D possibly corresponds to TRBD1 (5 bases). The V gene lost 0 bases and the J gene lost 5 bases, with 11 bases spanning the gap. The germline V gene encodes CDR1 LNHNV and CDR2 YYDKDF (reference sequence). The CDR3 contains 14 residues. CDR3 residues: CATSRDRGLHEQYF. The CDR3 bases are TGTGCCACCAGCAGAGATAGGGGCTTGCACGAGCAGTACTTC. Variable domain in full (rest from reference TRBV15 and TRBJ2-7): DAMVIQNPRYQVTQFGKPVTLSCSQTLNHNVMYWYQQKSSQAPKLLFHYYDKDFNNEADTPDNFQSRRPNTSFCFLDIRSPGLGDTAMYLCATSRDRGLHEQYFGPGTRLTVT.

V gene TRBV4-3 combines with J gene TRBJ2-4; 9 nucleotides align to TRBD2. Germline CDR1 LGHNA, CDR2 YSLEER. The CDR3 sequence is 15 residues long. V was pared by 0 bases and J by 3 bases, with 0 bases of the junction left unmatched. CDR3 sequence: CASSQEAGGKNIQYF. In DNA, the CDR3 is TGCGCCAGCAGCCAAGAAGCGGGGGGCAAAAACATTCAGTACTTC.

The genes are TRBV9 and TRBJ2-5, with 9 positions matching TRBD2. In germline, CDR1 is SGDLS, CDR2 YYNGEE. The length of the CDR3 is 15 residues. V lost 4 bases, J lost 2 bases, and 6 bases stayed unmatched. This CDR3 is CASSPSGRTQETQYF. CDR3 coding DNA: TGTGCCAGCAGCCCCAGCGGGAGGACTCAAGAGACCCAGTACTTC.

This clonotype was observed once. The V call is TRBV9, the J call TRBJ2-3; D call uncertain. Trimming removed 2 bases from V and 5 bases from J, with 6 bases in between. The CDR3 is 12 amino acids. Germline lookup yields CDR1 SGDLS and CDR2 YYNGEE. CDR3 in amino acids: CASSVYEDTQYF. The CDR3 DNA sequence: TGTGCCAGCAGCGTTTACGAAGATACGCAGTATTTT.

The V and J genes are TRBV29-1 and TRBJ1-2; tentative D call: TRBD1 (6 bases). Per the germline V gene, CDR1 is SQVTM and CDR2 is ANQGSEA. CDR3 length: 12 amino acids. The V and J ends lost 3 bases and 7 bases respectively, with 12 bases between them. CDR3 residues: CSVDGGLGGYTF. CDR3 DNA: TGCAGCGTTGATGGGGGGCTCGGTGGCTACACCTTC.

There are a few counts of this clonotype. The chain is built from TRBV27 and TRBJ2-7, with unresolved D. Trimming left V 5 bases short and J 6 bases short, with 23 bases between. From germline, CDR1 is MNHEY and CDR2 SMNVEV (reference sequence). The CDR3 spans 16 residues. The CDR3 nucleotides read TGTGCCAGCAGTCCTTCCGTCCGGTTAGTAAACGGCGAGCAGTACTTC. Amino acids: CASSPSVRLVNGEQYF.

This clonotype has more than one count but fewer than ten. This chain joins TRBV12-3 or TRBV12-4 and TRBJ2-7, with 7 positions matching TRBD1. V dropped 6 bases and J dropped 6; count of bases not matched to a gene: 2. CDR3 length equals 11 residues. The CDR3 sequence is CASRQGPEQYF. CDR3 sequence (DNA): TGTGCCAGCAGACAGGGGCCCGAGCAGTACTTC.

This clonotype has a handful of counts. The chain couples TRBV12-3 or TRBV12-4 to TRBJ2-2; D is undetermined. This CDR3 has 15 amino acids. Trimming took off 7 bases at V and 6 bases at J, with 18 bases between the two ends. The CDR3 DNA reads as TGTGCCAGCACCGCCAATTTCCGACGGCCCGGGGAGCTGTTTTTT. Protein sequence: CASTANFRRPGELFF.

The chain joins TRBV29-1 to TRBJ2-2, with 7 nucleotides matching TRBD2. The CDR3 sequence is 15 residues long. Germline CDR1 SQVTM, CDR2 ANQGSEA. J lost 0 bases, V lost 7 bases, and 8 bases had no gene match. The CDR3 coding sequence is TGCAGCGCATGGGGAGGGGACCCGAACACCGGGGAGCTGTTTTTT. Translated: CSAWGGDPNTGELFF.

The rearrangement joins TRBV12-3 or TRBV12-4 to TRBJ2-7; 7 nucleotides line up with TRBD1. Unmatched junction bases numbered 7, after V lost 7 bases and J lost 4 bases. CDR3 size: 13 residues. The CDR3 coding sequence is TGTGCCAGCACACAGGGGTCTACATACGAGCAGTACTTC. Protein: CASTQGSTYEQYF.

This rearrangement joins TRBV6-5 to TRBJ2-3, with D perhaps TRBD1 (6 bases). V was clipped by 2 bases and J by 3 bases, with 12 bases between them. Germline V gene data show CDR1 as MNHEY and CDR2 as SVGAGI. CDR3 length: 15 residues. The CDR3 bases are TGTGCCAGCAGTTACGGGGGCAGGTCGACAGATACGCAGTATTTT. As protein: CASSYGGRSTDTQYF.

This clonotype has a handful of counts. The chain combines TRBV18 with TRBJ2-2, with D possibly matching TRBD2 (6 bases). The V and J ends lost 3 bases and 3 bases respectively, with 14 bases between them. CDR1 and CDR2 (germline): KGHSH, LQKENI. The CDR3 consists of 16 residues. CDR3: CASSPQPGDHTGELFF. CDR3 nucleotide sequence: TGTGCCAGCTCACCCCAACCGGGAGACCACACCGGGGAGCTGTTTTTT.

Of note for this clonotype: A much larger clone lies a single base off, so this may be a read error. The CDR3 DNA sequence: TGTGCCAGCAGCCCGACCTTCTACGAGCAGTACTTC. Translation gives CASSPTFYEQYF. V is TRBV7-2 and J is TRBJ2-7, with unresolved D. V lost 5 bases to trimming and J lost 3 bases, with 8 bases between them. Germline CDR1 and CDR2: SGHTA and FQGNSA. The CDR3 consists of 12 residues.

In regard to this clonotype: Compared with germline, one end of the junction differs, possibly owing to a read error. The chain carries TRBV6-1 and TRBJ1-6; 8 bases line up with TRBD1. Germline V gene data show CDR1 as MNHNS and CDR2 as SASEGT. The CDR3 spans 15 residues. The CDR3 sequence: CASTLTGAHKSPLHF. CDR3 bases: TGTGCCAGCACCTTGACAGGGGCTCATAAATCACCCCTCCACTTT.

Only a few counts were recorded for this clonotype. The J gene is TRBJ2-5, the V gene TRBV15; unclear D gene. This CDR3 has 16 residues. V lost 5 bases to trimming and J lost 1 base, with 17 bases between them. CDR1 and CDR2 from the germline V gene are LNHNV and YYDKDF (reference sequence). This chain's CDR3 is CATSGGLGGSQETQYF. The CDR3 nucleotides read TGTGCCACCAGCGGTGGGCTAGGTGGTTCCCAAGAGACCCAGTACTTC.

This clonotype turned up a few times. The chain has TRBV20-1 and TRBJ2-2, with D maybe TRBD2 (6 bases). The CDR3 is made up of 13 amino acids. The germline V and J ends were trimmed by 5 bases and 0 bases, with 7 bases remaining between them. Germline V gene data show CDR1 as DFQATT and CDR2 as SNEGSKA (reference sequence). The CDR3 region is CSAGGANTGELFF. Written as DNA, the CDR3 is TGCAGTGCTGGCGGGGCGAACACCGGGGAGCTGTTTTTT.

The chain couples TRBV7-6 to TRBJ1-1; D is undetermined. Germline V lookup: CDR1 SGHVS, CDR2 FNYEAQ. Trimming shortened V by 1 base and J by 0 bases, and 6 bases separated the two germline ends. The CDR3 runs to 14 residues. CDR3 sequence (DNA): TGTGCCAGCAGCTTAGGGGAGTTGAACACTGAAGCTTTCTTT. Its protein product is CASSLGELNTEAFF.

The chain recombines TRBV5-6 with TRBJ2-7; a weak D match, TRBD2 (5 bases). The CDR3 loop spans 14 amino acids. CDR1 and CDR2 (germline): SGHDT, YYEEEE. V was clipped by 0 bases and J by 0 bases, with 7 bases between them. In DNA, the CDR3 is TGTGCCAGCAGCTTGGGGGAGACCTCCTACGAGCAGTACTTC. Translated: CASSLGETSYEQYF.

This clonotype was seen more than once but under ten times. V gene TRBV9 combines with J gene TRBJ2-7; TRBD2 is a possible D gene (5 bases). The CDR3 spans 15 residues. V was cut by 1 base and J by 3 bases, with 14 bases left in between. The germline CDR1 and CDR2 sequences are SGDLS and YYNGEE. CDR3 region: CASSVYGNPVYEQYF. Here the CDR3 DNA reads TGTGCCAGCAGCGTATACGGGAATCCCGTCTACGAGCAGTACTTC. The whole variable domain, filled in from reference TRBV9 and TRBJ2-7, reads DSGVTQTPKHLITATGQRVTLRCSPRSGDLSVYWYQQSLDQGLQFLIQYYNGEERAKGNILERFSAQQFPDLHSELNLSSLELGDSALYFCASSVYGNPVYEQYFGPGTRLTVT.

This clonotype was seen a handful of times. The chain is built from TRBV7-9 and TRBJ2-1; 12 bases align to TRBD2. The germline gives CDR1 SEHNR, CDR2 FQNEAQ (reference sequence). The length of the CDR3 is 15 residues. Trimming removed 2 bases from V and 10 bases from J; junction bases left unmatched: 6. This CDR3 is CASSLPLAGGREQFF. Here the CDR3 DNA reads TGTGCCAGCAGCTTACCCCTAGCGGGAGGGCGAGAGCAGTTCTTC.

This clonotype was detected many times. For the CDR3, the DNA is TGTGCCAGCAGCTCCTATCCTGTCTCCTACGAGCAGTACTTC. Translated, it gives CASSSYPVSYEQYF. The chain recombines TRBV7-2 with TRBJ2-7; D is undetermined. This CDR3 region has 14 residues. Germline CDR1 is SGHTA and CDR2 is FQGNSA. The germline V and J ends were trimmed by 4 bases and 0 bases, with 10 bases remaining between them.

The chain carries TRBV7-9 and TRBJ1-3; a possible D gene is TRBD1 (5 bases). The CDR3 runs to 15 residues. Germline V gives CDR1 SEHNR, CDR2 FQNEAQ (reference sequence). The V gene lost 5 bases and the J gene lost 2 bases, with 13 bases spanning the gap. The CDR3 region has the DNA TGTGCCAGCAGCACCAGGACACCCCCTGGAAACACCATATATTTT. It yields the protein CASSTRTPPGNTIYF.

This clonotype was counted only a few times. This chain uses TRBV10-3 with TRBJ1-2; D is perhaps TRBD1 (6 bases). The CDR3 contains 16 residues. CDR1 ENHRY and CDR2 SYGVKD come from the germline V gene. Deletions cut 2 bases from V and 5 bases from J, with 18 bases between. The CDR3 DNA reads TGTGCCATCAGTGAGCCGCCTATTAAGGGGGAGTATGGCTACACCTTC. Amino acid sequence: CAISEPPIKGEYGYTF.

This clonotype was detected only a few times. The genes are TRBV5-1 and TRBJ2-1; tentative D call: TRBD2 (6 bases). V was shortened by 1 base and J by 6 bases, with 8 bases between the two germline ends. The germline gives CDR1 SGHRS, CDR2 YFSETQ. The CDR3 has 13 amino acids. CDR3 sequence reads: CASSLLGGNEQFF. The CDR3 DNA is TGCGCCAGCAGCTTGCTCGGGGGCAATGAGCAGTTCTTC.

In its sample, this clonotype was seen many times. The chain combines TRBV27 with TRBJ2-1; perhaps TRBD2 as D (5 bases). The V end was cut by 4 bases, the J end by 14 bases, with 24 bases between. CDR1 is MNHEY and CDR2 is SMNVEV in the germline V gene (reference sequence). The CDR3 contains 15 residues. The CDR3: CASSSTTKTSGMEFF. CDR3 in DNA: TGTGCCAGCAGTTCTACGACTAAAACCTCGGGAATGGAGTTCTTC.

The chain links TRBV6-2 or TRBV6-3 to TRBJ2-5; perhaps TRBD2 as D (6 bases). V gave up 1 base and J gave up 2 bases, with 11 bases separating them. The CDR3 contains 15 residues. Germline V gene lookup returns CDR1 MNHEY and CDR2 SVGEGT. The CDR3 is CASSYFRAGQETQYF. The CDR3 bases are TGTGCCAGCAGTTACTTCAGGGCGGGACAAGAGACCCAGTACTTC.

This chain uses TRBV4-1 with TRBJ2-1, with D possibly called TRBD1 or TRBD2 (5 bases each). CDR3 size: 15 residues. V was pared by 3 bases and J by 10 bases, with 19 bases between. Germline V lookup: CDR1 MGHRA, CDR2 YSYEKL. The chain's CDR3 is CASSQSGTEGVEQFF. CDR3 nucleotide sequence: TGCGCCAGCAGCCAGTCCGGGACGGAAGGTGTGGAGCAGTTCTTC.